The present T cell receptor (beta chain) was sequenced within a study of shared clonotypes between healthy human individuals. By sample fraction, this clone is medium-sized (0.01 to 0.1%). The antigen is not known. The CD8 memory sample joined CD45RO+ cells and CCR7-negative CD45RA+ cells. Data came from immunoSEQ multiplex PCR; TCRdb stores just in-frame clones and leaves some out. The sample shows over 300,000 clones, about nine tenths of them seen only once. Study-wide results and caveats: The expectation was that sequencing depth would affect clonotype sharing among donors.

The specimen sequenced was memory CD8+ T cells sorted from blood. Subset noted: CD45RO+ cells pooled with CCR7-negative TemRA cells. The source of this sequence is a young man in good health.

The CDR3 DNA follows: TGTGCCAGCAGTTACGGATCGAGTTCCTCCTACGAGCAGTACTTC. This translates into CASSYGSSSSYEQYF. This chain joins TRBV27 and TRBJ2-7; D gene unclear. The V gene's germline CDR1 is MNHEY and CDR2 SMNVEV (reference sequence). This CDR3 has 15 residues. The germline V and J ends were trimmed by 4 bases and 0 bases, with 13 bases remaining between them.